Listed below are T cell receptor beta chains from one sample, sequenced in a study of cytomegalovirus exposure and HLA in healthy donors. Here immunoSEQ multiplex PCR was the method, and the copy in TCRdb shows in-frame clones only, minus some. The sample has tens of thousands of clones, roughly four fifths seen once. The sample comprised PBMCs. The receptor set was obtained from a man under 40 in good health and CMV-seronegative. CDR3s include the opening cysteine and the closing phenylalanine or tryptophan. A D gene is named only where the DNA matches it firmly. Expanded clones get a size class; other rows say once, few or many, or leave the size out.

v_call	clone_size	d_call	j_call	cdr3_nt	cdr3_aa
TRBV4-3	NA	TRBD1	TRBJ2-3	TGCGCCAGCAGCCAGACAGGGGTTCGCACAGATACGCAGTATTTT	CASSQTGVRTDTQYF
TRBV7-3	NA	TRBD2	TRBJ2-3	TGTGCCAGCAGCTTATATGCGGGAGAAACAGATACGCAGTATTTT	CASSLYAGETDTQYF
TRBV6-1	NA	NA	TRBJ1-4	TGTGCCAGCAGTGAAAGTGGCTTCCTAGTTGCAACTAATGAAAAACTGTTTTTT	CASSESGFLVATNEKLFF
TRBV25-1	NA	TRBD2	TRBJ2-2	TGTGCCAGCACCTTCCACCCCGGCGGGAGTTCCACCGGGGAGCTGTTTTTT	CASTFHPGGSSTGELFF
TRBV5-4	once	NA	TRBJ2-5	TGTGCCAGCAGCCCACGACAGGCTAGCGGACCCAATTTGGAGACCCAGTACTTC	CASSPRQASGPNLETQYF
TRBV19	few	NA	TRBJ1-5	TGTGCCAGTAGTATTCCGTTGAATCAGCCCCAGCATTTT	CASSIPLNQPQHF
TRBV4-1	NA	NA	TRBJ2-5	TGCGCCAGCAGCCTTCGGGGGACGTACCAAGAGACCCAGTACTTC	CASSLRGTYQETQYF
TRBV7-2	NA	NA	TRBJ1-6	TGTGCCAGCAGTTTGAACAGGGTAGGCTCACCCCTCCACTTT	CASSLNRVGSPLHF
TRBV11-2	NA	NA	TRBJ1-1	TGTGCCAGCAGCTTAGGTGGGGCGAACACTGAAGCTTTCTTT	CASSLGGANTEAFF
TRBV4-2	once	NA	TRBJ2-2	TGTGCCAGCAGCCCTCGGACAGCCGCGAACACCGGGGAGCTGTTTTTT	CASSPRTAANTGELFF
TRBV4-1	NA	TRBD2	TRBJ2-3	TGCGCCAGCAGCCCAGCCGGCTCTAGCGGGGTTCACACAGATACGCAGTATTTT	CASSPAGSSGVHTDTQYF
TRBV10-2	NA	NA	TRBJ2-4	TGCGCCAGCAGCCACGGGTCGGGCATTCAGTACTTC	CASSHGSGIQYF
TRBV14	NA	TRBD1	TRBJ2-7	TGTGCCAGCAGCCAAGATGGGTTTCGAGGGGGCGAACCCTACGAGCAGTACTTC	CASSQDGFRGGEPYEQYF
TRBV19	NA	TRBD1	TRBJ1-2	TGTGCCAGTAGTACACTCATGACCTTACAGGGGGACTATGGCTACACCTTC	CASSTLMTLQGDYGYTF
TRBV5-4	NA	NA	TRBJ2-7	TGTGCCAGCAGCTTGGCAGGGGGGTCAGGAATCTCCTACGAGCAGTACTTC	CASSLAGGSGISYEQYF
TRBV19	NA	TRBD1	TRBJ1-4	TGTGCCAGTAGTATTGTTCGGACAGGGGGTAATGAAAAACTGTTTTTT	CASSIVRTGGNEKLFF
TRBV7-3	NA	TRBD1	TRBJ1-5	TGTGCCAGCAGCACCAGGACAGGGGGCAATCAGCCCCAGCATTTT	CASSTRTGGNQPQHF
TRBV6-1	NA	TRBD1	TRBJ2-3	TGTGCCAGCAGTGACAGGACAGGGGTTTGGGAAAGCACAGATACGCAGTATTTT	CASSDRTGVWESTDTQYF
TRBV5-6	NA	NA	TRBJ2-3	TGTGCCAGCAGCCGAGATAAAAAACAGGGCAGTACGCAGTATTTT	CASSRDKKQGSTQYF
TRBV19	NA	NA	TRBJ1-2	TGTGCCAGTAGTATTAGGGGCTGGGACTATGGCTACACCTTC	CASSIRGWDYGYTF
TRBV2	NA	NA	TRBJ2-3	TGTGCCAGCAGTGCTGCGGGCGATAGCACAGATACGCAGTATTTT	CASSAAGDSTDTQYF
TRBV5-5	NA	TRBD1	TRBJ1-2	TGTGCCAGCAGCTTCGGACAGGGGATCGGCTATGGCTACACCTTC	CASSFGQGIGYGYTF
TRBV5-5	few	NA	TRBJ1-1	TGTGCCAGCAGCTTGGACAGAGTGGTGAACACTGAAGCTTTCTTT	CASSLDRVVNTEAFF
TRBV5-1	once	NA	TRBJ2-3	TGCGCCAGCAGCTTGGAAATAGGAGCGGGCCTCACAGATACGCAGTATTTT	CASSLEIGAGLTDTQYF
TRBV7-2	NA	NA	TRBJ1-3	TGTGCCAGCAGCTTAGACCAGGGCACTAGAAACACCATATATTTT	CASSLDQGTRNTIYF
TRBV6-1	NA	TRBD1	TRBJ2-5	TGTGCCAGCAGTGAACACCGGACAGGGATGATTCAAGAGACCCAGTACTTC	CASSEHRTGMIQETQYF
TRBV6-4	NA	NA	TRBJ1-5	TGTGCCCCCTCCGGGGGATATAGCAATCAGCCCCAGCATTTT	CAPSGGYSNQPQHF
TRBV5-1	few	NA	TRBJ1-1	TGCGCTTCGAAATCACAGCTTTCGACGAACACTGAAGCTTTCTTT	CASKSQLSTNTEAFF
TRBV6-6	NA	NA	TRBJ1-2	TGTGCCAGCAGTTACCCGGACACCTCCGAGGGCTACACCTTC	CASSYPDTSEGYTF
TRBV6-1	NA	NA	TRBJ1-5	TGTGCCAGCAAAGAGGGATTGGGTAGCAATCAGCCCCAGCATTTT	CASKEGLGSNQPQHF
TRBV4-1	NA	TRBD1	TRBJ2-1	TGCGCCAGCAGCCAAGGCCCGACAGGGCGCAATGAGCAGTTCTTC	CASSQGPTGRNEQFF
TRBV6-1	NA	NA	TRBJ1-5	TGTGCCAGCAGTGAACCCGGGTATAGCAATCAGCCCCAGCATTTT	CASSEPGYSNQPQHF
TRBV18	NA	NA	TRBJ1-2	TGTGCCAGCTCACCGGCAGCTAACTATGGCTACACCTTC	CASSPAANYGYTF
TRBV10-3	NA	NA	TRBJ2-1	TGTGCCATCAGTGAGTCGCTTTCCCTAAACAATGAGCAGTTCTTC	CAISESLSLNNEQFF
TRBV6-1	once	NA	TRBJ1-5	TGTGCCAGCAGAGACTACAGGGAGCAGCCCCAGCATTTT	CASRDYREQPQHF
TRBV27	NA	NA	TRBJ1-2	TGTGCCAGCAGTTTGTCAGGGGATTATGGCTACACCTTC	CASSLSGDYGYTF
TRBV6-1	NA	NA	TRBJ1-2	TGTGCCAGCCGATTCAGTTCCGTCTATGGCTACACCTTC	CASRFSSVYGYTF
TRBV7-2	NA	NA	TRBJ2-7	TGTGCCAGCAGCGAGCCCCCTAGGATCTACGAGCAGTACTTC	CASSEPPRIYEQYF
TRBV5-6	NA	TRBD1	TRBJ2-5	TGTGCCAGCAGCAACCCTGCGGGGACAGGGGGTGTCGAACAAGAGACCCAGTACTTC	CASSNPAGTGGVEQETQYF
TRBV19	NA	NA	TRBJ2-2	TGTGCCACCCGGGACTCTCTCGAAATTACCACCGGGGAGCTGTTTTTT	CATRDSLEITTGELFF
TRBV14	NA	TRBD1	TRBJ1-5	TGTGCCAGCAGCCAAGATGGACAGGGCAAAAATCAGCCCCAGCATTTT	CASSQDGQGKNQPQHF
TRBV5-8	NA	NA	TRBJ2-6	TGTGCCAGCAGCTTGATAGTTGCTGGGGCCAACGTCCTGACTTTC	CASSLIVAGANVLTF
TRBV5-6	once	TRBD2	TRBJ2-1	TGTGCCAGCAGCTTGGTTTTTAGCGGGGGGGCCGTACGCGAGCAGTTCTTC	CASSLVFSGGAVREQFF
TRBV16	NA	NA	TRBJ1-1	TGTGCCAGCAGCCAAGGGGGACGGGGGACTGAAGCTTTCTTT	CASSQGGRGTEAFF
TRBV7-8	NA	NA	TRBJ2-5	TGTGCCAGCAGCTTTTTGAGTGAGACCCAGTACTTC	CASSFLSETQYF
TRBV4-3	few	NA	TRBJ1-5	TGCGCCAGCAGCCAAGCCTGGGGAGGCAATCAGCCCCAGCATTTT	CASSQAWGGNQPQHF
TRBV18	NA	NA	TRBJ2-5	TGTGCCAGCTCACCTGTCGAGGTTCCAGAGACCCAGTACTTC	CASSPVEVPETQYF
TRBV4-1	few	NA	TRBJ2-4	TGCGCCAGCAGCCACCCCTTGGGAGAAAACATTCAGTACTTC	CASSHPLGENIQYF
TRBV19	once	NA	TRBJ2-6	TGTGCCAGTATAGGACACTTCTCTGGGGCCAACGTCCTGACTTTC	CASIGHFSGANVLTF
TRBV27	NA	NA	TRBJ1-2	TGTGCCAGCAGTCCCGACAGGTTAAGAGCAAGACAAATTAGTAACTATGGCTACACCTTC	CASSPDRLRARQISNYGYTF
TRBV9	NA	TRBD1	TRBJ1-2	TGTGCCAGCAGCGTAGGAGACAGGGGCTATCCTTCCTATGGCTACACCTTC	CASSVGDRGYPSYGYTF
TRBV7-8	NA	NA	TRBJ1-2	TGTGCCAGCAGCTACCTCGCTGCCCCGGCAGACTTAGGCTACACCTTC	CASSYLAAPADLGYTF
TRBV15	once	NA	TRBJ1-1	TGTGCCACCAGCAGAGCGGGGGGACGGGACACTGAAGCTTTCTTT	CATSRAGGRDTEAFF
TRBV2	few	NA	TRBJ1-1	TGTGCCAGAGACAGGACTGACATGAACACTGAAGCTTTCTTT	CARDRTDMNTEAFF
TRBV19	NA	TRBD1	TRBJ1-2	TGTGCCAGTACCCCTTACCGGGACAGGAGTATCTATGGCTACACCTTC	CASTPYRDRSIYGYTF